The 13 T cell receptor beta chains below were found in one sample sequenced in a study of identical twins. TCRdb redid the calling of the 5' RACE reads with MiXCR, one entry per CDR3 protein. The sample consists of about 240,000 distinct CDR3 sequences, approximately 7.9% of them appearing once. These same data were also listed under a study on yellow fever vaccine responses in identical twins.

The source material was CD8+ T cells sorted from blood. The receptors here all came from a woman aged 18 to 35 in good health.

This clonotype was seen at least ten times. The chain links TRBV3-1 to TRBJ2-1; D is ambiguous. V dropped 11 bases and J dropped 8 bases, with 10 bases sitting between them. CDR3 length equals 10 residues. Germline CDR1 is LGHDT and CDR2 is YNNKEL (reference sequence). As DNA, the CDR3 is TGTGCCTCAGGCTTCTATGAGCAGTTCTTC. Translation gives CASGFYEQFF.

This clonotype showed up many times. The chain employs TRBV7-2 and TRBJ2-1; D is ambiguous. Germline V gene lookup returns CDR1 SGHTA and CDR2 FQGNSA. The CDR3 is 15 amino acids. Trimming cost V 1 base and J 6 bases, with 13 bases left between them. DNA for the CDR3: TGTGCCAGCAGCTTAGGCTCCTTCCCTTTCAATGAGCAGTTCTTC. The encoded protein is CASSLGSFPFNEQFF. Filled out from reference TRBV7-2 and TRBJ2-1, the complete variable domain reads GAGVSQSPSNKVTEKGKDVELRCDPISGHTALYWYRQSLGQGLEFLIYFQGNSAPDKSGLPSDRFSAERTGGSVSTLTIQRTQQEDSAVYLCASSLGSFPFNEQFFGPGTRLTVL.

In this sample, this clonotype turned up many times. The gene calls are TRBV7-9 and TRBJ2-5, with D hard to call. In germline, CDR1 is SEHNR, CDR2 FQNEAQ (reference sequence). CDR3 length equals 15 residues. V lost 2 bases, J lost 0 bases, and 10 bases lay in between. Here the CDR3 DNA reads TGTGCCAGCAGCTTAATCACTCTGTACCAAGAGACCCAGTACTTC. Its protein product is CASSLITLYQETQYF.

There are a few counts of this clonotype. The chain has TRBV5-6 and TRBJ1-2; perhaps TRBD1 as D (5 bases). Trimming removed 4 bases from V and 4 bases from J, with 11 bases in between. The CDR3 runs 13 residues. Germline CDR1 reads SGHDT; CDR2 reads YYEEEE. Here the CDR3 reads CASSPGTIYGYTF. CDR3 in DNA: TGTGCCAGCAGCCCCGGGACTATCTATGGCTACACCTTC.

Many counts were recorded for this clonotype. DNA for the CDR3: TGCGCCAGCAGCCCTTCTCGATACACCGAACCTGAAGCTTTCTTT. This codes for CASSPSRYTEPEAFF. The genes are TRBV5-1 and TRBJ1-1; D uncertain. The CDR3 loop spans 15 amino acids. The germline CDR1 and CDR2 sequences are SGHRS and YFSETQ. Trimming shortened V by 4 bases and J by 6 bases, and 19 bases separated the two germline ends.

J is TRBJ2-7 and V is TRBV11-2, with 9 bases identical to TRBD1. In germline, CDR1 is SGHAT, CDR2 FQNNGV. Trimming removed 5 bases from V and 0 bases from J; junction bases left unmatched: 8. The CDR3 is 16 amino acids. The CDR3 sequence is CASSRPGGQGSYEQYV. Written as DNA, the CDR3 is TGTGCCAGCAGCCGCCCAGGGGGACAGGGCTCCTACGAGCAGTACGTC.

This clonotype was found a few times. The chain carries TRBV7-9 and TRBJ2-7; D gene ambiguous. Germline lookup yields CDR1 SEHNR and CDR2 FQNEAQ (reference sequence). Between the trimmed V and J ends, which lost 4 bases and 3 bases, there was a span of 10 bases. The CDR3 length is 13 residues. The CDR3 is CASSSDTDYEQYF. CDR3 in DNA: TGTGCCAGCAGCTCAGACACTGACTACGAGCAGTACTTC.

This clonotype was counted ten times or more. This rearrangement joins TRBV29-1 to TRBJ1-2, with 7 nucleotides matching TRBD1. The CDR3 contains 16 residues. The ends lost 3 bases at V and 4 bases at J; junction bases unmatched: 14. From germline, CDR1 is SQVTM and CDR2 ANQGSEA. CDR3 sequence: CSVDPRRQGGGYGYTF. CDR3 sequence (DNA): TGCAGCGTTGACCCAAGGAGACAGGGCGGAGGCTATGGCTACACCTTC.

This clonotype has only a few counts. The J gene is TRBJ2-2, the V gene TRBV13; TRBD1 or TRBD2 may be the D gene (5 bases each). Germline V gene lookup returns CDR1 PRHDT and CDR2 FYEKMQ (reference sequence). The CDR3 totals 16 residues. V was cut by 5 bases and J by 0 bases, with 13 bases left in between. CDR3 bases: TGTGCCAGCAGCCTGGGTGAGGGGTCGAACACCGGGGAGCTGTTTTTT. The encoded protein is CASSLGEGSNTGELFF. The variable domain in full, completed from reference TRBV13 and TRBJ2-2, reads AAGVIQSPRHLIKEKRETATLKCYPIPRHDTVYWYQQGPGQDPQFLISFYEKMQSDKGSIPDRFSAQQFSDYHSELNMSSLELGDSALYFCASSLGEGSNTGELFFGEGSRLTVL.

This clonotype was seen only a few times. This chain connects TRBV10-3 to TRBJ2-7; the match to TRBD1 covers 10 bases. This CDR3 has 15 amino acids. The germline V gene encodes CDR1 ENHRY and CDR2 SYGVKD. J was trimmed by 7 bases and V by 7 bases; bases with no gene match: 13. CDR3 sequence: CAITTTGQGPMEQYF. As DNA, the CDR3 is TGTGCCATCACCACAACGGGACAGGGGCCTATGGAGCAGTACTTC.

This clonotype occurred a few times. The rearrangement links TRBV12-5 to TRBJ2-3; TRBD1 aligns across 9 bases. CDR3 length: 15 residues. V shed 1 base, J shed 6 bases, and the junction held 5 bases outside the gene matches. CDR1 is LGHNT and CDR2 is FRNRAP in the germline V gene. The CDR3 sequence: CASGLDRGRWDTQYF. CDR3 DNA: TGTGCTAGTGGTTTGGACAGGGGGCGGTGGGATACGCAGTATTTT. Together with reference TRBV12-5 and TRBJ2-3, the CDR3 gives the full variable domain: DARVTQTPRHKVTEMGQEVTMRCQPILGHNTVFWYRQTMMQGLELLAYFRNRAPLDDSGMPKDRFSAEMPDATLATLKIQPSEPRDSAVYFCASGLDRGRWDTQYFGPGTRLTVL.

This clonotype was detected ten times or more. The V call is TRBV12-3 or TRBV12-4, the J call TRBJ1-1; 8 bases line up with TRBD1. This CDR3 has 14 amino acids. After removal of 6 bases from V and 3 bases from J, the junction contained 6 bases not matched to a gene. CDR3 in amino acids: CASRSGTGYTEAFF. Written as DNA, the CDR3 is TGTGCCAGCAGATCCGGGACAGGATACACTGAAGCTTTCTTT.

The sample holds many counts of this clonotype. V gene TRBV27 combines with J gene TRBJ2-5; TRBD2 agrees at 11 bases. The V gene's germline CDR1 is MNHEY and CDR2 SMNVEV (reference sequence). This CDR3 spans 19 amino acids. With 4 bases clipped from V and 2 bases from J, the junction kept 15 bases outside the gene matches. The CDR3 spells CASSSLGVALAGDQETQYF. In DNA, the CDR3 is TGTGCCAGCAGTTCTCTCGGGGTGGCACTAGCGGGAGATCAAGAGACCCAGTACTTC.